These T cell receptor beta chains were read from a single sample in a study of T-cell reconstitution after alpha-beta-depleted transplantation in children. TCRdb processed the PCR reads anew with MiXCR; each CDR3 protein has one entry. The repertoire has some 340,000 distinct CDR3 sequences, 10% of them found once; the top ten carry around 2.5%. Sequences were derived from PBMCs from the stem cell graft donor, sampled from the stem cell graft. The receptors shown here come from a human donor who donated a stem cell graft to a child with acute lymphoblastic leukemia. Each CDR3 is given with its conserved first and last residue. A D gene is named only where the DNA matches it firmly. The listing skips clone size in some rows; elsewhere it reads once, few, many or a size class.

clone_size: -
d_call: TRBD1
j_call: TRBJ2-7
v_call: TRBV4-1
cdr3_aa: CASSYGQGGYEQYF
cdr3_nt: TGCGCCAGCAGCTATGGACAGGGGGGCTACGAGCAGTACTTC

clone_size: -
d_call: -
j_call: TRBJ2-5
v_call: TRBV6-2/TRBV6-3
cdr3_aa: CASSYSIDRNRETQYF
cdr3_nt: TGTGCCAGCAGTTACTCGATAGACAGGAATCGGGAGACCCAGTACTTC

clone_size: -
d_call: -
j_call: TRBJ1-5
v_call: TRBV20-1
cdr3_aa: CSVWGQPQHF
cdr3_nt: TGCAGTGTGTGGGGTCAGCCCCAGCATTTT

clone_size: -
d_call: -
j_call: TRBJ2-3
v_call: TRBV7-2
cdr3_aa: CASSPFTDTQYF
cdr3_nt: TGTGCCAGCAGTCCATTCACAGATACGCAGTATTTT

clone_size: few
d_call: -
j_call: TRBJ2-2
v_call: TRBV5-1
cdr3_aa: CASSLEAPTSFRRGGELFF
cdr3_nt: TGCGCCAGCAGCTTGGAAGCACCCACTAGTTTTCGTAGAGGCGGGGAGCTGTTTTTT

clone_size: few
d_call: TRBD1
j_call: TRBJ2-3
v_call: TRBV12-3/TRBV12-4
cdr3_aa: CASNQGGTDTQYF
cdr3_nt: TGTGCCAGCAACCAGGGGGGCACAGATACGCAGTATTTT

clone_size: -
d_call: -
j_call: TRBJ2-1
v_call: TRBV5-1
cdr3_aa: CASSLVLAQSYNEQFF
cdr3_nt: TGCGCCAGCAGCTTGGTTCTAGCGCAATCTTACAATGAGCAGTTCTTC

clone_size: few
d_call: TRBD2
j_call: TRBJ2-7
v_call: TRBV5-1
cdr3_aa: CASSLGLSGGRGSYEQYF
cdr3_nt: TGCGCCAGCAGCTTGGGCCTCTCCGGCGGGAGGGGTTCCTACGAGCAGTACTTC

clone_size: few
d_call: -
j_call: TRBJ2-5
v_call: TRBV27
cdr3_aa: CASSFTYKETQYF
cdr3_nt: TGTGCCAGCAGTTTTACCTACAAGGAGACCCAGTACTTC

clone_size: many
d_call: -
j_call: TRBJ2-6
v_call: TRBV27
cdr3_aa: CASSFDGSGANVLTF
cdr3_nt: TGTGCCAGCAGTTTCGATGGCTCTGGGGCCAACGTCCTGACTTTC

clone_size: few
d_call: -
j_call: TRBJ2-3
v_call: TRBV9
cdr3_aa: CASSVDSFTDTQYF
cdr3_nt: TGTGCCAGCAGCGTAGACTCCTTCACAGATACGCAGTATTTT

clone_size: few
d_call: -
j_call: TRBJ1-3
v_call: TRBV4-2
cdr3_aa: CASSQAGRGLTGNTIYF
cdr3_nt: TGTGCCAGCAGCCAAGCCGGCAGGGGATTGACGGGAAACACCATATATTTT

clone_size: few
d_call: TRBD2
j_call: TRBJ2-5
v_call: TRBV5-1
cdr3_aa: CASSLSAGRRGETQYF
cdr3_nt: TGCGCCAGCAGCTTGTCAGCGGGAAGACGGGGAGAGACCCAGTACTTC

clone_size: -
d_call: TRBD1
j_call: TRBJ2-4
v_call: TRBV4-2
cdr3_aa: CASSQNGQGRDIQYF
cdr3_nt: TGTGCCAGCAGCCAAAATGGACAGGGTCGAGACATTCAGTACTTC

clone_size: -
d_call: TRBD2
j_call: TRBJ2-2
v_call: TRBV12-3/TRBV12-4
cdr3_aa: CASRWAGGPGELFF
cdr3_nt: TGTGCCAGCCGGTGGGCGGGAGGTCCAGGGGAGCTGTTTTTT

clone_size: -
d_call: TRBD1
j_call: TRBJ2-6
v_call: TRBV12-3/TRBV12-4
cdr3_aa: CASSLAGTVRSGANVLTF
cdr3_nt: TGTGCCAGCAGTTTAGCGGGGACAGTCAGGTCTGGGGCCAACGTCCTGACTTTC